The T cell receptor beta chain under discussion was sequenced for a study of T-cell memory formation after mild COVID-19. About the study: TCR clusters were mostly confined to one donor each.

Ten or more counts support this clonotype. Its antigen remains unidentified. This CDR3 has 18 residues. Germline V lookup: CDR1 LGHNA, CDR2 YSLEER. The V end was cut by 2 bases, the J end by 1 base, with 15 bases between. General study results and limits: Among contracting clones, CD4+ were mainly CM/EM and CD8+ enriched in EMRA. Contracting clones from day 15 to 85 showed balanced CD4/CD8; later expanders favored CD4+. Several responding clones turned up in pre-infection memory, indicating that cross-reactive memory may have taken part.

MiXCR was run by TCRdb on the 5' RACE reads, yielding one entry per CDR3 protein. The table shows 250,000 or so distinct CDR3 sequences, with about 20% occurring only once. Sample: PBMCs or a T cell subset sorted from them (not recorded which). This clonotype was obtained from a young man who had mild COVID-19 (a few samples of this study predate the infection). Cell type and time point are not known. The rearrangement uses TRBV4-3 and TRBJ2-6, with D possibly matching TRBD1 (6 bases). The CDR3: CASSQSDRGTSGANVLTF. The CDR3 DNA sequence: TGCGCCAGCAGCCAATCGGATAGAGGGACATCTGGGGCCAACGTCCTGACTTTC.